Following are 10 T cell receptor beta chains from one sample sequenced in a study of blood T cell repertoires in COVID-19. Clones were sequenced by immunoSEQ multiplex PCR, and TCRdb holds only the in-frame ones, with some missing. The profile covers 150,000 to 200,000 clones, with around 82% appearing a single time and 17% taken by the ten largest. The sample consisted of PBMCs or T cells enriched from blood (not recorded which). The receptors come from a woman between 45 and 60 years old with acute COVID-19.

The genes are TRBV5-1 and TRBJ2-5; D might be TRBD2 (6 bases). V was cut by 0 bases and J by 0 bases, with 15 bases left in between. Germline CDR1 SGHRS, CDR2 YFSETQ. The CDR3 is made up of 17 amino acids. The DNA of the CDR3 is TGCGCCAGCAGCTTGGGTGGGGGAGGATTGTACCAAGAGACCCAGTACTTC. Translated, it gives CASSLGGGGLYQETQYF.

CDR3 loop: CASSLGSGYEKLFF. The DNA for the CDR3 is TGTGCCAGCAGCTTAGGTTCGGGGTATGAAAAACTGTTTTTT. The rearrangement joins TRBV7-2 to TRBJ1-4; D gene unclear. Trimming shortened V by 1 base and J by 6 bases, and 9 bases separated the two germline ends. CDR1 is SGHTA, CDR2 FQGNSA, per germline. The CDR3 loop spans 14 amino acids. Drawing the rest from reference TRBV7-2 and TRBJ1-4, the complete variable domain is GAGVSQSPSNKVTEKGKDVELRCDPISGHTALYWYRQSLGQGLEFLIYFQGNSAPDKSGLPSDRFSAERTGGSVSTLTIQRTQQEDSAVYLCASSLGSGYEKLFFGSGTQLSVL.

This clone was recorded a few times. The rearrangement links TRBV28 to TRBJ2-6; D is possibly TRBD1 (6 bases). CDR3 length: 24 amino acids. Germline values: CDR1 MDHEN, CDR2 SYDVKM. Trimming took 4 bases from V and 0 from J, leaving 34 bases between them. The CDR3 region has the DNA TGTGCCAGCAGTTACCCATCTAGAGGGGGACCAACCGCTATAATAGGCTCTGGGGCCAACGTCCTGACTTTC. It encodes CASSYPSRGGPTAIIGSGANVLTF. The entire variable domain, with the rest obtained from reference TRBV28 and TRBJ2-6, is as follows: DVKVTQSSRYLVKRTGEKVFLECVQDMDHENMFWYRQDPGLGLRLIYFSYDVKMKEKGDIPEGYSVSREKKERFSLILESASTNQTSMYLCASSYPSRGGPTAIIGSGANVLTFGAGSRLTVL.

The CDR3 loop is CASSLGQGRIDTEAFF. For the CDR3, the DNA is TGCGCCAGCAGCTTGGGACAGGGTCGGATTGACACTGAAGCTTTCTTT. The chain is built from TRBV5-1 and TRBJ1-1, with 7 nucleotides matching TRBD1. The J segment lost 3 bases and the V segment lost 0 bases, leaving 8 bases of the junction unmatched. The CDR3 runs 16 residues. The germline gives CDR1 SGHRS, CDR2 YFSETQ.

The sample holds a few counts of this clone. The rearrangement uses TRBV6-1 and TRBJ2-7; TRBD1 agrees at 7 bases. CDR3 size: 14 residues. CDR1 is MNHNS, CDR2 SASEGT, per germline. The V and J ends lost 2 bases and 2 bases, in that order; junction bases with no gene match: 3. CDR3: CASSENRGPYEQYV. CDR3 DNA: TGTGCCAGCAGTGAAAACAGGGGCCCCTACGAGCAGTACGTC.

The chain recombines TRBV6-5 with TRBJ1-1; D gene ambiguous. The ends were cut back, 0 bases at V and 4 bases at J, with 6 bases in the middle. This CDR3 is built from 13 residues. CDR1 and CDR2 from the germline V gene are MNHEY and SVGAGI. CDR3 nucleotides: TGTGCCAGCAGTTACTCAACGAGCACTGAAGCTTTCTTT. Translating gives CASSYSTSTEAFF.

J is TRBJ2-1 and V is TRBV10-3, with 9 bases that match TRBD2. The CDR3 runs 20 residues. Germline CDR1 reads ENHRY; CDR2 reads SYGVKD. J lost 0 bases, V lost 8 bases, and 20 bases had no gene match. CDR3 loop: CAIQAFSRTSGSSSYNEQFF. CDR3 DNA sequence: TGTGCCATCCAAGCCTTTTCCCGTACTAGCGGGTCAAGCTCCTACAATGAGCAGTTCTTC.

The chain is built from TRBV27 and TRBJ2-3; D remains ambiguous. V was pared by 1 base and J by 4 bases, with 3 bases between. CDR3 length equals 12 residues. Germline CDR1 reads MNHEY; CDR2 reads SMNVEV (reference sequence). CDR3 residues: CASSLWPDTQYF. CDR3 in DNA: TGTGCCAGCAGTTTATGGCCAGATACGCAGTATTTT.

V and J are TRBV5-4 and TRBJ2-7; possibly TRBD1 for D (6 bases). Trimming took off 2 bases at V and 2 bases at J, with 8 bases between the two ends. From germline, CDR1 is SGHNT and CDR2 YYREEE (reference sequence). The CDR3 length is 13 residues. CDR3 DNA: TGTGCCAGCAGCTTAGACAGGACCTACGAGCAGTACGTC. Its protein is CASSLDRTYEQYV.

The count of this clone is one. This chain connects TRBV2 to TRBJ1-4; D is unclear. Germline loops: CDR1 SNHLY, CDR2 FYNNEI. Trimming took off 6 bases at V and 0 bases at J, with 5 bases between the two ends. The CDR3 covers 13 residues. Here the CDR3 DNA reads TGTGCCAGCAGGAGATCAACTAATGAAAAACTGTTTTTT. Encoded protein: CASRRSTNEKLFF.